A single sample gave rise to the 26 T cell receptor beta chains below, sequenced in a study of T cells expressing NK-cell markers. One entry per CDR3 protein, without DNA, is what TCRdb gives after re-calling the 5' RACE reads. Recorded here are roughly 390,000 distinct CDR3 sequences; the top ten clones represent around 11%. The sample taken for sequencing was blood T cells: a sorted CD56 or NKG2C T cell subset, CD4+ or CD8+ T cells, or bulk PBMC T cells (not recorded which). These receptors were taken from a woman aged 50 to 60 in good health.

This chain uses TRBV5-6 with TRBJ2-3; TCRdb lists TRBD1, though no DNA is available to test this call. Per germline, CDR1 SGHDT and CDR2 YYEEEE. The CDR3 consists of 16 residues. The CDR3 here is CASITFRDRGIDTQYF. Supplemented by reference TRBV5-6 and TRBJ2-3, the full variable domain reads DAGVTQSPTHLIKTRGQQVTLRCSPKSGHDTVSWYQQALGQGPQFIFQYYEEEERQRGNFPDRFSGHQFPNYSSELNVNALLLGDSALYLCASITFRDRGIDTQYFGPGTRLTVL.

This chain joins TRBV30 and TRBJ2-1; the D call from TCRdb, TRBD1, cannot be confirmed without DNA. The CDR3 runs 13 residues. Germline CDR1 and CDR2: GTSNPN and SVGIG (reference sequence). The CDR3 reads CAWSPRTDNEQFF.

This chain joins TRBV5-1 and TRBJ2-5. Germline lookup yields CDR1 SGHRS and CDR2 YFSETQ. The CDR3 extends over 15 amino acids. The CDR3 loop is CASSRDQYSQETQYF.

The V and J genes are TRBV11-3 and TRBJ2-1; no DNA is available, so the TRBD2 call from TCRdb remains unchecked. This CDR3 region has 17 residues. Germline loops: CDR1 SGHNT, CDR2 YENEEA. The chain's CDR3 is CASSSSRSSGSYNEQFF.

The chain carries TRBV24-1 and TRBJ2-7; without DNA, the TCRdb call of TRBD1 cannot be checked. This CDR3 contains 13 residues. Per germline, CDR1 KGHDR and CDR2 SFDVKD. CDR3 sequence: CATSPREWDEQYF.

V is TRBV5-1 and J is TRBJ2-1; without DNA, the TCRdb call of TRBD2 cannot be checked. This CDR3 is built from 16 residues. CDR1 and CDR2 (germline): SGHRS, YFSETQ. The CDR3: CASSWKEVVSYNEQFF.

This chain's CDR3 is CASSLAGGGQSQETQYF. The chain employs TRBV7-6 and TRBJ2-5; with no DNA, the TCRdb D assignment of TRBD2 cannot be verified. Germline CDR1 SGHVS, CDR2 FNYEAQ. This CDR3 region has 17 residues.

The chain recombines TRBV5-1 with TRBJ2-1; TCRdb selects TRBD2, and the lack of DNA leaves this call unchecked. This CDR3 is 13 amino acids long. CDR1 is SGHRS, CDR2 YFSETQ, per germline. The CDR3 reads CASSGQGPSEQFF.

CDR3 loop: CASSQGTSLSTDTQYF. The J gene is TRBJ2-3, the V gene TRBV4-1; TCRdb designates TRBD2, a call that cannot be tested without DNA. The CDR3 loop spans 16 amino acids. Germline CDR1 and CDR2: MGHRA and YSYEKL.

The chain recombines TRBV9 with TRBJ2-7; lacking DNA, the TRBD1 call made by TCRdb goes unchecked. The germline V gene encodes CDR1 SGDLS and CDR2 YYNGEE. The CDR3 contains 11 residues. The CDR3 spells CASGDRNEQYF.

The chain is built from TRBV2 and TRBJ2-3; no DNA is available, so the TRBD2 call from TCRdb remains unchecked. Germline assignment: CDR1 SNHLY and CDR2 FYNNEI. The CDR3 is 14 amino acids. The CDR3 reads CASKGLAGEDTQYF.

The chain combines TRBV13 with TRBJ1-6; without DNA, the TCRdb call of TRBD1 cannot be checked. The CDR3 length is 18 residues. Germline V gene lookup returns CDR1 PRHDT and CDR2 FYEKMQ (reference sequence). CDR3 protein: CASSLVGTDLLKNSPLHF. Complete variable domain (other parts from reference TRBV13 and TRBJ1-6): AAGVIQSPRHLIKEKRETATLKCYPIPRHDTVYWYQQGPGQDPQFLISFYEKMQSDKGSIPDRFSAQQFSDYHSELNMSSLELGDSALYFCASSLVGTDLLKNSPLHFGNGTRLTVT.

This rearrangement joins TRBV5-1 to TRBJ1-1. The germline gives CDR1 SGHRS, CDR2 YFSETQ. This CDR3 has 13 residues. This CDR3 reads CASSLNLATEAFF.

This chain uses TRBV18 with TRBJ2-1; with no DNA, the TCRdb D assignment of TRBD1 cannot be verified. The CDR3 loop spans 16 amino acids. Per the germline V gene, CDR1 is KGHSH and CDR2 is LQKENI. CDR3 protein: CASSPVTGREFNEQFF.

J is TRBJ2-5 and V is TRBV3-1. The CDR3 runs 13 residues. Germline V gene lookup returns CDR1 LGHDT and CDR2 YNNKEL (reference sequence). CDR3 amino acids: CASSQDFVKTQYF.

Here the CDR3 reads CASSQDPTPTYEQYF. V gene TRBV3-1 combines with J gene TRBJ2-7. Per germline, CDR1 LGHDT and CDR2 YNNKEL (reference sequence). The CDR3 loop spans 15 amino acids.

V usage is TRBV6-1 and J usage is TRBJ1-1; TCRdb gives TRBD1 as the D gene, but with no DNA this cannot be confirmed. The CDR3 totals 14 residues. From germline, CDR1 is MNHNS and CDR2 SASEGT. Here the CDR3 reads CASNNDRASNEAFF.

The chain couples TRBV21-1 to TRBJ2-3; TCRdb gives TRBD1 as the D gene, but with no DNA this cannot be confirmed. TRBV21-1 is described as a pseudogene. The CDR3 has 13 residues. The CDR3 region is CARHEGITDTQYF.

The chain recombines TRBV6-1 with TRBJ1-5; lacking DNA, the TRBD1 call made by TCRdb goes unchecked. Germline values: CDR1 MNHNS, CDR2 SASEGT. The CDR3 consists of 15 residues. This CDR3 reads CASSSRRQGNQPQHF.

CDR3 residues: CSARFEIGYTF. The chain combines TRBV20-1 with TRBJ1-2. CDR3 size: 11 residues. The germline CDR1 and CDR2 sequences are DFQATT and SNEGSKA (reference sequence).

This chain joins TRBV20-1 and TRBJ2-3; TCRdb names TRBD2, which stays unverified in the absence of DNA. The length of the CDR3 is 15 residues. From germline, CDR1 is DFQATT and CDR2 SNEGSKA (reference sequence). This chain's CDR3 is CSVSASAGVTDTQYF.

The CDR3 sequence: CASRGGTSGSGETQYF. The V call is TRBV10-2, the J call TRBJ2-5; the TCRdb D gene call, TRBD2, has no DNA to confirm it. This CDR3 has 16 residues. CDR1 is WSHSY, CDR2 SAAADI, per germline.

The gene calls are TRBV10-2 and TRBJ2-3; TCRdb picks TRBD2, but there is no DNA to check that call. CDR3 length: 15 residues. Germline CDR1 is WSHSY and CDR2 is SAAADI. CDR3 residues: CASRLLAGDTDTQYF.

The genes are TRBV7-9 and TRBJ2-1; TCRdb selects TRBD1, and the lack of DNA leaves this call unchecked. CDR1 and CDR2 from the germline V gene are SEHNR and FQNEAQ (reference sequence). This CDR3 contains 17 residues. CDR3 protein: CASSLLPGNLIGGEQFF. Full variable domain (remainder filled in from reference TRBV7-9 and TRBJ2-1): DTGVSQNPRHKITKRGQNVTFRCDPISEHNRLYWYRQTLGQGPEFLTYFQNEAQLEKSRLLSDRFSAERPKGSFSTLEIQRTEQGDSAMYLCASSLLPGNLIGGEQFFGPGTRLTVL.

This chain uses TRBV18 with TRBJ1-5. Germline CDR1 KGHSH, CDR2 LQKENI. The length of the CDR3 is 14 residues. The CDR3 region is CASSPAGYNQPQHF.

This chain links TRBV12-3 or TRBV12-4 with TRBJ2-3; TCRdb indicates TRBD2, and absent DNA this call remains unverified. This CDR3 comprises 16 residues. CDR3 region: CASSFPLVKGTDTQYF.